This is a list of T cell receptor beta chains from one sample in a study of T cells in localized non-small cell lung cancer. Data came from immunoSEQ multiplex PCR; TCRdb stores just in-frame clones and leaves some out. Among about 1,400 clones listed, around 29% were seen once. Sample: normal lung tissue next to the tumor, taken before any cancer treatment. The receptors were gathered from a female donor at least 60 years old with stage I lung adenocarcinoma. CDR3s include the opening cysteine and the closing phenylalanine or tryptophan. The D gene is left open where the match is weak. Only part of the rows carry a size: once, few, many, or a class if the clone is expanded.

CDR3 protein: CASLVRGRLDTGELFF
CDR3 DNA: TGCGCCAGCCTAGTAAGGGGGCGCTTGGACACCGGGGAGCTGTTTTTT
V gene: TRBV10-2
D gene: TRBD1
clone size: -
J gene: TRBJ2-2

CDR3 protein: CASSYFATNEKLFF
CDR3 DNA: TGTGCCAGTTCCTATTTTGCAACTAATGAAAAACTGTTTTTT
V gene: TRBV19
D gene: -
clone size: -
J gene: TRBJ1-4

CDR3 protein: CASSLIPSQNSQPQHF
CDR3 DNA: TGTGCCAGCAGTTTGATCCCCTCGCAGAATAGTCAGCCCCAGCATTTT
V gene: TRBV28
D gene: -
clone size: -
J gene: TRBJ1-5

CDR3 protein: CASGWGTGNTIYF
CDR3 DNA: TGTGCCAGCGGGTGGGGGACTGGAAACACCATATATTTT
V gene: TRBV28
D gene: -
clone size: -
J gene: TRBJ1-3

CDR3 protein: CATSSALAGVIGTDTQYF
CDR3 DNA: TGTGCCACCAGCAGCGCCCTAGCGGGGGTTATTGGCACAGATACGCAGTATTTT
V gene: TRBV15
D gene: TRBD2
clone size: -
J gene: TRBJ2-3

CDR3 protein: CASSTGQSSYNSPLHF
CDR3 DNA: TGTGCCAGTAGTACGGGACAGAGCTCCTATAATTCACCCCTCCACTTT
V gene: TRBV19
D gene: TRBD1
clone size: once
J gene: TRBJ1-6

CDR3 protein: CASIGDRRSTEAFF
CDR3 DNA: TGTGCCAGCATTGGGGACCGGAGGTCAACTGAAGCTTTCTTT
V gene: TRBV6-8
D gene: -
clone size: -
J gene: TRBJ1-1

CDR3 protein: CASSYDGTQPQHF
CDR3 DNA: TGTGCCAGCAGTTACGACGGCACTCAGCCCCAGCATTTT
V gene: TRBV6-8
D gene: -
clone size: few
J gene: TRBJ1-5

CDR3 protein: CASRRGPGHLNTGELFF
CDR3 DNA: TGTGCCAGCAGGAGGGGGCCGGGACACCTTAACACCGGGGAGCTGTTTTTT
V gene: TRBV6-8
D gene: TRBD1
clone size: medium-sized
J gene: TRBJ2-2

CDR3 protein: CASSFVGSGVGEQFF
CDR3 DNA: TGTGCCAGCAGCTTTGTAGGTTCGGGGGTAGGGGAGCAGTTCTTC
V gene: TRBV11-3
D gene: -
clone size: -
J gene: TRBJ2-1

CDR3 protein: CASSFYSWYNSPLHF
CDR3 DNA: TGTGCCAGCAGTTTCTACTCTTGGTATAATTCACCCCTCCACTTT
V gene: TRBV28
D gene: -
clone size: -
J gene: TRBJ1-6

CDR3 protein: CATRSGDRVAIGEKLFF
CDR3 DNA: TGCGCCACCAGGAGTGGGGACAGGGTAGCTATAGGGGAAAAACTGTTTTTT
V gene: TRBV5-1
D gene: TRBD1
clone size: -
J gene: TRBJ1-4

CDR3 protein: CASSVDRDEQYF
CDR3 DNA: TGTGCCAGTAGTGTCGACAGGGACGAGCAGTACTTC
V gene: TRBV19
D gene: TRBD1
clone size: -
J gene: TRBJ2-7

CDR3 protein: CAISQTGGLNYGYTF
CDR3 DNA: TGTGCCATCAGCCAGACAGGGGGACTTAACTATGGCTACACCTTC
V gene: TRBV6-8
D gene: TRBD1
clone size: medium-sized
J gene: TRBJ1-2

CDR3 protein: CASSLGGIAKNIQYF
CDR3 DNA: TGTGCCAGCAGCTTAGGGGGGATAGCCAAAAACATTCAGTACTTC
V gene: TRBV9
D gene: -
clone size: few
J gene: TRBJ2-4

CDR3 protein: CASSLGSGGQETQYF
CDR3 DNA: TGTGCCAGCAGCTTGGGTTCAGGGGGCCAAGAGACCCAGTACTTC
V gene: TRBV11-3
D gene: TRBD1
clone size: few
J gene: TRBJ2-5

CDR3 protein: CASTWAGMRTEAFF
CDR3 DNA: TGTGCCAGCACTTGGGCGGGGATGAGGACTGAAGCTTTCTTT
V gene: TRBV28
D gene: -
clone size: -
J gene: TRBJ1-1

CDR3 protein: CASWEKGRHNEQFF
CDR3 DNA: TGTGCCAGCTGGGAGAAGGGGCGTCACAATGAGCAGTTCTTC
V gene: TRBV6-8
D gene: -
clone size: medium-sized
J gene: TRBJ2-1

CDR3 protein: CASSIDSGTGSPPQHF
CDR3 DNA: TGTGCCAGTAGTATAGACTCAGGGACAGGGTCGCCGCCCCAGCATTTT
V gene: TRBV19
D gene: TRBD1
clone size: hyperexpanded
J gene: TRBJ1-5

CDR3 protein: CASSFLGATTNEKLFF
CDR3 DNA: TGTGCCAGCAGTTTTTTGGGGGCGACCACTAATGAAAAACTGTTTTTT
V gene: TRBV28
D gene: -
clone size: -
J gene: TRBJ1-4

CDR3 protein: CASSLTSGDHNEQFF
CDR3 DNA: TGTGCCAGCTCACTGACTAGCGGGGACCACAATGAGCAGTTCTTC
V gene: TRBV18
D gene: TRBD2
clone size: -
J gene: TRBJ2-1

CDR3 protein: CASSTPNDRRAKNIQYF
CDR3 DNA: TGTGCCAGTAGTACACCCAACGACCGAAGGGCCAAAAACATTCAGTACTTC
V gene: TRBV19
D gene: -
clone size: -
J gene: TRBJ2-4

CDR3 protein: CASSLREAGTGELFF
CDR3 DNA: TGTGCCAGTAGTCTCAGGGAGGCGGGCACCGGGGAGCTGTTTTTT
V gene: TRBV19
D gene: -
clone size: large
J gene: TRBJ2-2

CDR3 protein: CASRTAGTVNTEAFF
CDR3 DNA: TGTGCCAGCAGAACCGCCGGGACAGTGAACACTGAAGCTTTCTTT
V gene: TRBV9
D gene: TRBD1
clone size: -
J gene: TRBJ1-1

CDR3 protein: CASSYDGGNSGNTIYF
CDR3 DNA: TGTGCCAGCAGTTACGATGGGGGGAACTCTGGAAACACCATATATTTT
V gene: TRBV6-8
D gene: -
clone size: few
J gene: TRBJ1-3

CDR3 protein: CASSKGLPRYGYTF
CDR3 DNA: TGTGCCAGCAGCAAGGGACTCCCCCGATATGGCTACACCTTC
V gene: TRBV11-3
D gene: -
clone size: medium-sized
J gene: TRBJ1-2

CDR3 protein: CASSTSRNTEAFF
CDR3 DNA: TGTGCCAGTAGTACTTCCAGGAACACTGAAGCTTTCTTT
V gene: TRBV19
D gene: -
clone size: -
J gene: TRBJ1-1

CDR3 protein: CATSSPTGPDTEAFF
CDR3 DNA: TGTGCCACCAGCAGTCCGACAGGTCCGGACACTGAAGCTTTCTTT
V gene: TRBV15
D gene: -
clone size: -
J gene: TRBJ1-1

CDR3 protein: CASRYGTFTGNTIYF
CDR3 DNA: TGTGCCAGCAGATACGGGACATTTACTGGAAACACCATATATTTT
V gene: TRBV6-8
D gene: -
clone size: few
J gene: TRBJ1-3

CDR3 protein: CASSYGRFDEQFF
CDR3 DNA: TGTGCCAGCAGTTACGGTAGATTCGATGAGCAGTTCTTC
V gene: TRBV7-2
D gene: -
clone size: medium-sized
J gene: TRBJ2-1

CDR3 protein: CASSHWDRVKETQYF
CDR3 DNA: TGCGCCAGCAGTCATTGGGACAGGGTAAAAGAGACCCAGTACTTC
V gene: TRBV23-1
D gene: TRBD1
clone size: -
J gene: TRBJ2-5

CDR3 protein: CASRPPLAGLAKDTQYF
CDR3 DNA: TGTGCCAGCAGACCGCCTCTAGCGGGACTAGCGAAAGATACGCAGTATTTT
V gene: TRBV11-3
D gene: TRBD2
clone size: few
J gene: TRBJ2-3

CDR3 protein: CASSLGTQSSKNIQYF
CDR3 DNA: TGTGCCAGCAGCTTAGGGACACAGAGTTCCAAAAACATTCAGTACTTC
V gene: TRBV11-3
D gene: -
clone size: large
J gene: TRBJ2-4

CDR3 protein: CSAVGQMNTEAFF
CDR3 DNA: TGCAGCGCGGTGGGACAAATGAACACTGAAGCTTTCTTT
V gene: TRBV29-1
D gene: -
clone size: -
J gene: TRBJ1-1

CDR3 protein: CATDRGSNQPQHF
CDR3 DNA: TGTGCCACCGACAGGGGGAGCAATCAGCCCCAGCATTTT
V gene: TRBV19
D gene: TRBD1
clone size: -
J gene: TRBJ1-5

CDR3 protein: CASSLSIEGSSYNEQFF
CDR3 DNA: TGTGCCAGCAGCCTCAGCATTGAGGGGTCCTCCTACAATGAGCAGTTCTTC
V gene: TRBV6-8
D gene: -
clone size: -
J gene: TRBJ2-1

CDR3 protein: CASEDRGTDTQYF
CDR3 DNA: TGTGCCAGCGAGGACAGGGGCACAGATACGCAGTATTTT
V gene: TRBV6-8
D gene: TRBD1
clone size: -
J gene: TRBJ2-3

CDR3 protein: CASSPSQGMQAFF
CDR3 DNA: TGTGCCAGCAGCCCATCGCAGGGGATGCAAGCTTTCTTT
V gene: TRBV6-8
D gene: -
clone size: few
J gene: TRBJ1-1

CDR3 protein: CASTPMRENNEQFF
CDR3 DNA: TGTGCCAGTACCCCCATGAGGGAGAACAATGAGCAGTTCTTC
V gene: TRBV28
D gene: -
clone size: -
J gene: TRBJ2-1

CDR3 protein: CASSAGRAQSQFF
CDR3 DNA: TGTGCCAGCAGTGCCGGACGGGCCCAGAGTCAGTTCTTC
V gene: TRBV28
D gene: -
clone size: -
J gene: TRBJ2-1

CDR3 protein: CSVLGRTERNSGNTIYF
CDR3 DNA: TGCAGCGTTCTGGGTAGGACAGAAAGAAACTCTGGAAACACCATATATTTT
V gene: TRBV29-1
D gene: -
clone size: few
J gene: TRBJ1-3

CDR3 protein: CASSLGTQSAKNIQYF
CDR3 DNA: TGTGCCAGCAGCTTAGGGACCCAATCCGCCAAAAACATTCAGTACTTC
V gene: TRBV11-3
D gene: -
clone size: few
J gene: TRBJ2-4

CDR3 protein: CASMGPPGSPLHF
CDR3 DNA: TGTGCCAGCATGGGGCCGCCTGGTTCACCCCTCCACTTT
V gene: TRBV9
D gene: -
clone size: -
J gene: TRBJ1-6

CDR3 protein: CATSPQRTSQEAFF
CDR3 DNA: TGTGCCACCAGTCCCCAACGGACATCCCAAGAAGCTTTCTTT
V gene: TRBV15
D gene: -
clone size: -
J gene: TRBJ1-1

CDR3 protein: CASSVGVYGTEAFF
CDR3 DNA: TGTGCCAGCAGTGTGGGGGTCTATGGCACTGAAGCTTTCTTT
V gene: TRBV28
D gene: -
clone size: large
J gene: TRBJ1-1

CDR3 protein: CASSPSDREAFF
CDR3 DNA: TGTGCCAGCTCACCGTCAGACAGGGAAGCTTTCTTT
V gene: TRBV18
D gene: -
clone size: once
J gene: TRBJ1-1

CDR3 protein: CASSPWTGDNYGYTF
CDR3 DNA: TGTGCCAGCAGCCCCTGGACAGGGGACAACTATGGCTACACCTTC
V gene: TRBV11-3
D gene: TRBD1
clone size: medium-sized
J gene: TRBJ1-2

CDR3 protein: CASSISFGGHTDTQYF
CDR3 DNA: TGTGCCAGTAGTATTTCGTTTGGGGGACACACAGATACGCAGTATTTT
V gene: TRBV19
D gene: -
clone size: -
J gene: TRBJ2-3